The rows below give T cell receptor beta chains drawn from one sample of a study of neoadjuvant anti-PD-1 for oral cavity cancer. Data came from immunoSEQ multiplex PCR; TCRdb stores just in-frame clones and leaves some out. Among about 24,000 clones, roughly 29% were seen once, and the ten largest hold about 16%. The sample in question was tumor tissue, obtained after nivolumab (anti-PD-1) treatment. Every receptor here comes from a person aged 35-80 years with oral cavity squamous cell carcinoma. Both conserved end residues are part of each CDR3. D genes are given only for firm matches. Clone size is shown for a subset of rows, as once, few, many or a class of expanded clone.

v_gene: TRBV7-2
j_gene: TRBJ1-2
abundance: NA
d_gene: NA
CDR3nt: TGTGCCAGCAGCTTAGTCCCATCTACTAACTATGGCTACACCTTC
CDR3aa: CASSLVPSTNYGYTF

v_gene: TRBV11-2
j_gene: TRBJ2-1
abundance: few
d_gene: TRBD1
CDR3nt: TGTGCCAGCAGCCCCAACACGGGACAGCAACAACAGTTCTTC
CDR3aa: CASSPNTGQQQQFF

v_gene: TRBV6-1
j_gene: TRBJ2-7
abundance: once
d_gene: NA
CDR3nt: TGTGCCAGCAGTGAATTCTCAAGGTACGAGCAGTACTTC
CDR3aa: CASSEFSRYEQYF

v_gene: TRBV9
j_gene: TRBJ1-2
abundance: few
d_gene: NA
CDR3nt: TGTGCCAGCAGCGTAGATGGAGTCGGCTACACCTTC
CDR3aa: CASSVDGVGYTF

v_gene: TRBV7-8
j_gene: TRBJ2-5
abundance: NA
d_gene: NA
CDR3nt: TGTGCCAGCAGCTTAGCGGACTTTCAAGAGACCCAGTACTTC
CDR3aa: CASSLADFQETQYF

v_gene: TRBV5-4
j_gene: TRBJ1-4
abundance: few
d_gene: NA
CDR3nt: TGTGCCAGCAGCTTGTATGGAACTAATGAAAAACTGTTTTTT
CDR3aa: CASSLYGTNEKLFF

v_gene: TRBV18
j_gene: TRBJ2-1
abundance: NA
d_gene: NA
CDR3nt: TGTGCCAGCTCACCCCCGGCTAGTTACAATGAGCAGTTCTTC
CDR3aa: CASSPPASYNEQFF

v_gene: TRBV11-1
j_gene: TRBJ2-3
abundance: NA
d_gene: TRBD2
CDR3nt: TGTGCCAGCAGCATAATTCCGGGACTAGCGGGAGGACAAACAGATACGCAGTATTTT
CDR3aa: CASSIIPGLAGGQTDTQYF

v_gene: TRBV5-6
j_gene: TRBJ2-7
abundance: NA
d_gene: TRBD2
CDR3nt: TGTGCCAGCAGCGGGACTAGAAGGTTCTACGAGCAGTACTTC
CDR3aa: CASSGTRRFYEQYF

v_gene: TRBV27
j_gene: TRBJ2-1
abundance: few
d_gene: NA
CDR3nt: TGTGCCAGCAGGGGGGTGGGCGTCAGCTCCTACAATGAGCAGTTCTTC
CDR3aa: CASRGVGVSSYNEQFF

v_gene: TRBV6-1
j_gene: TRBJ2-7
abundance: many
d_gene: NA
CDR3nt: TGTGCCATCCGAAATTCCGGGACAACCTACTACGAGCAGTACTTC
CDR3aa: CAIRNSGTTYYEQYF

v_gene: TRBV11-2
j_gene: TRBJ2-3
abundance: NA
d_gene: NA
CDR3nt: TGTGCCAGCAAAACTAGCACAGATACGCAGTATTTT
CDR3aa: CASKTSTDTQYF

v_gene: TRBV11-2
j_gene: TRBJ2-7
abundance: NA
d_gene: NA
CDR3nt: TGTGCCAGCAGCCAAGGTAGCGGTCCTGGGTACGAGCAGTACTTC
CDR3aa: CASSQGSGPGYEQYF

v_gene: TRBV28
j_gene: TRBJ1-1
abundance: NA
d_gene: NA
CDR3nt: TGTGCCAGCAGCCTACGCGGCGGCTACACTGAAGCTTTCTTT
CDR3aa: CASSLRGGYTEAFF

v_gene: TRBV29-1
j_gene: TRBJ2-3
abundance: few
d_gene: TRBD2
CDR3nt: TGCAGCGTTGCGGGCGGGAGACAGACAGATACGCAGTATTTT
CDR3aa: CSVAGGRQTDTQYF

v_gene: TRBV10-3
j_gene: TRBJ1-2
abundance: many
d_gene: NA
CDR3nt: TGTGCCATCAGTGAGTGGGGGGCGGCGAACTATGGCTACACCTTC
CDR3aa: CAISEWGAANYGYTF

v_gene: TRBV11-2
j_gene: TRBJ2-7
abundance: NA
d_gene: NA
CDR3nt: TGTGCCAGCAGCTTAGTGGGCAGACGTTCCTACGAGCAGTACTTC
CDR3aa: CASSLVGRRSYEQYF

v_gene: TRBV29-1
j_gene: TRBJ2-7
abundance: NA
d_gene: NA
CDR3nt: TGCAGCGTTGTCCCCGGGACGGTCTACGAGCAGTACTTC
CDR3aa: CSVVPGTVYEQYF

v_gene: TRBV12-5
j_gene: TRBJ2-7
abundance: medium-sized
d_gene: TRBD1
CDR3nt: TGTGCTAGTGGTTTGGCGGTGGGACAGTATATCTCCTACGAGCAGTACTTC
CDR3aa: CASGLAVGQYISYEQYF

v_gene: TRBV6-4
j_gene: TRBJ2-3
abundance: few
d_gene: TRBD2
CDR3nt: TGTGCCAGCAGTGAGTTGGCGGGGGGGAAGACAGATACGCAGTATTTT
CDR3aa: CASSELAGGKTDTQYF

v_gene: TRBV7-2
j_gene: TRBJ2-1
abundance: NA
d_gene: NA
CDR3nt: TGTGCCAGCAGCGCCTGGGCGGATGAGCAGTTCTTC
CDR3aa: CASSAWADEQFF

v_gene: TRBV5-1
j_gene: TRBJ1-1
abundance: few
d_gene: TRBD1
CDR3nt: TGCGCCAGCAGCTTGCGTACAGGGGAAGTAGGTTTCTTT
CDR3aa: CASSLRTGEVGFF

v_gene: TRBV19
j_gene: TRBJ1-4
abundance: few
d_gene: TRBD1
CDR3nt: TGTGCCAGTAGGACCGGGACAGGTGCAACTAATGAAAAACTGTTTTTT
CDR3aa: CASRTGTGATNEKLFF

v_gene: TRBV7-8
j_gene: TRBJ2-1
abundance: few
d_gene: NA
CDR3nt: TGTGCCAGCAGCTTAACTTTCGCGTCAGGGCAGTTCTTC
CDR3aa: CASSLTFASGQFF

v_gene: TRBV18
j_gene: TRBJ1-1
abundance: NA
d_gene: TRBD1
CDR3nt: TGTGCCAGCTCACCACCGACAGGGGGTACTGAAGCTTTCTTT
CDR3aa: CASSPPTGGTEAFF

v_gene: TRBV7-8
j_gene: TRBJ1-2
abundance: few
d_gene: TRBD1
CDR3nt: TGTGCCAGCAGCTTAGGGGCAGGGGGCGTGATAGGCTACACCTTC
CDR3aa: CASSLGAGGVIGYTF

v_gene: TRBV18
j_gene: TRBJ1-4
abundance: NA
d_gene: NA
CDR3nt: TGTGCCAGCTCACCGGGGAATACTAATGAAAAACTGTTTTTT
CDR3aa: CASSPGNTNEKLFF

v_gene: TRBV28
j_gene: TRBJ2-5
abundance: NA
d_gene: NA
CDR3nt: TGTGCCAGCAGCCGGGACACCGAAGAGACCCAGTACTTC
CDR3aa: CASSRDTEETQYF

v_gene: TRBV30
j_gene: TRBJ1-2
abundance: few
d_gene: NA
CDR3nt: TGTGCCTGGAGTCGACGTCCCGTCGTATATGGCTACACCTTC
CDR3aa: CAWSRRPVVYGYTF

v_gene: TRBV5-6
j_gene: TRBJ2-2
abundance: few
d_gene: NA
CDR3nt: TGTGCCAGCAGCTTGGCCCTACAGGGACGTAGGACCGGGGAGCTGTTTTTT
CDR3aa: CASSLALQGRRTGELFF

v_gene: TRBV9
j_gene: TRBJ2-3
abundance: few
d_gene: NA
CDR3nt: TGTGCCAGCAGCGTAGCTTGGGGTTCGGCAGATACGCAGTATTTT
CDR3aa: CASSVAWGSADTQYF

v_gene: TRBV7-6
j_gene: TRBJ2-6
abundance: NA
d_gene: TRBD1
CDR3nt: TGTGCCAGCAGCTCCTCGATTTCCTTGGACAGGAGCGGGGCCAACGTCCTGACTTTC
CDR3aa: CASSSSISLDRSGANVLTF

v_gene: TRBV6-5
j_gene: TRBJ1-4
abundance: NA
d_gene: TRBD1
CDR3nt: TGTGCCAGCAGTTACTGTCTAGGGGGCTGTGAAAAACTGTTTTTT
CDR3aa: CASSYCLGGCEKLFF

v_gene: TRBV28
j_gene: TRBJ2-1
abundance: NA
d_gene: TRBD1
CDR3nt: TGTGCCAGCAGTTCCCTAGGGCTTGGACAGGGGGCTTTGGATGAGCAGTTCTTC
CDR3aa: CASSSLGLGQGALDEQFF

v_gene: TRBV5-1
j_gene: TRBJ1-2
abundance: NA
d_gene: NA
CDR3nt: TGCGCCAGCAGCCGCCTCGGGGGTGGGGAAGGTTCGCGATATGGCTACACCTTC
CDR3aa: CASSRLGGGEGSRYGYTF

v_gene: TRBV7-2
j_gene: TRBJ2-3
abundance: NA
d_gene: TRBD2
CDR3nt: TGTGCCAGCAGCGAAATAGCGGGGGGCGGCACAGATACGCAGTATTTT
CDR3aa: CASSEIAGGGTDTQYF

v_gene: TRBV27
j_gene: TRBJ2-3
abundance: NA
d_gene: NA
CDR3nt: TGTGCCAGCAGTTTAGGAGGGGGGACTGGCACAGATACGCAGTATTTT
CDR3aa: CASSLGGGTGTDTQYF

v_gene: TRBV30
j_gene: TRBJ2-7
abundance: once
d_gene: NA
CDR3nt: TGTGCCTGGACTGCCGGAGGGGTGGGATACGAGCAGTACTTC
CDR3aa: CAWTAGGVGYEQYF

v_gene: TRBV6-5
j_gene: TRBJ2-1
abundance: NA
d_gene: TRBD1
CDR3nt: TGTGCCAGCAGTTACTCGGCAGGGGGCACCTACAATGAGCAGTTCTTC
CDR3aa: CASSYSAGGTYNEQFF

v_gene: TRBV6-1
j_gene: TRBJ2-3
abundance: many
d_gene: TRBD2
CDR3nt: TGTGCCAGCAGTGAAGGACTAGCGGGGGGCCCCTCTAGCACAGATACGCAGTATTTT
CDR3aa: CASSEGLAGGPSSTDTQYF

v_gene: TRBV10-2
j_gene: TRBJ1-1
abundance: NA
d_gene: TRBD1
CDR3nt: TGCGCCAGCAGTAAGGGGGCGCGAGCTTTCTTT
CDR3aa: CASSKGARAFF

v_gene: TRBV29-1
j_gene: TRBJ2-1
abundance: few
d_gene: NA
CDR3nt: TGCAGCGTCTCCGCCGGGACCTACAATGAGCAGTTCTTC
CDR3aa: CSVSAGTYNEQFF

v_gene: TRBV5-1
j_gene: TRBJ2-2
abundance: NA
d_gene: NA
CDR3nt: TGCGCCAGCACCCTAACGAACACCGGGGAGCTGTTTTTT
CDR3aa: CASTLTNTGELFF

v_gene: TRBV5-4
j_gene: TRBJ2-5
abundance: NA
d_gene: NA
CDR3nt: TGTGCCACCGCAGACAGAGGGGGGACACAAGAGACCCAGTACTTC
CDR3aa: CATADRGGTQETQYF

v_gene: TRBV11-2
j_gene: TRBJ2-2
abundance: few
d_gene: TRBD2
CDR3nt: TGTGCCAGCAGCTTACCAGCGGGGGGGCCGGGGGAGCTGTTTTTT
CDR3aa: CASSLPAGGPGELFF

v_gene: TRBV30
j_gene: TRBJ1-1
abundance: NA
d_gene: NA
CDR3nt: TGTGCCTGGAGTCCCACAGGGTACACTGAAGCTTTCTTT
CDR3aa: CAWSPTGYTEAFF

v_gene: TRBV6-5
j_gene: TRBJ1-5
abundance: NA
d_gene: NA
CDR3nt: TGTGCCGGGGGTTATAGCAATCAGCCCCAGCATTTT
CDR3aa: CAGGYSNQPQHF

v_gene: TRBV4-1
j_gene: TRBJ1-4
abundance: few
d_gene: NA
CDR3nt: TGCGCCAGCAGCCGGGGACATGCAACTAATGAAAAACTGTTTTTT
CDR3aa: CASSRGHATNEKLFF